The 16 T cell receptor beta chains listed next were all sequenced from one sample in a study of blood T cell repertoires in COVID-19. Using immunoSEQ multiplex PCR, the repertoire was profiled, and TCRdb retains in-frame clones only, with some absent. Among about 160,000 clones listed, around 87% were seen once. Input material: peripheral blood. The receptors stem from a woman in her fifties or sixties with active or convalescent COVID-19.

The chain combines TRBV4-3 with TRBJ1-2; D might be TRBD1 (5 bases). Looked up from germline, CDR1 is LGHNA and CDR2 is YSLEER. The CDR3 is 15 residues long. Deletions cut 1 base from V and 4 bases from J, with 13 bases between. The CDR3 coding sequence is TGCGCCAGCAGCCAAGGGGGCGGGGTTGGCTATGGCTACACCTTC. Translating gives CASSQGGGVGYGYTF.

J is TRBJ1-1 and V is TRBV14; D ambiguous. Trimming removed 4 bases at V and 2 bases at J, with 11 bases between. Germline lookup yields CDR1 SGHDN and CDR2 FVKESK. The CDR3 contains 14 residues. CDR3 sequence: CASSPLGDNTEAFF. The CDR3 DNA reads TGTGCCAGCAGCCCGCTGGGAGATAACACTGAAGCTTTCTTT.

The chain employs TRBV10-3 and TRBJ2-1; possible D gene TRBD2, 7 bases. V was trimmed by 4 bases and J by 0 bases, leaving 16 bases between them. CDR1 ENHRY and CDR2 SYGVKD come from the germline V gene. The CDR3 is 17 amino acids. CDR3 bases: TGTGCCATCAGTGTTCTTGGGGGGGCCGGCTCCTACAATGAGCAGTTCTTC. Protein: CAISVLGGAGSYNEQFF.

The V gene is TRBV18, the J gene TRBJ1-1; D may be TRBD1 (6 bases). Trimming pared 0 bases from V and 5 bases from J, leaving 13 bases between. CDR1 and CDR2 (germline): KGHSH, LQKENI. This CDR3 comprises 15 residues. CDR3 sequence (DNA): TGTGCCAGCTCACCACCGGGCCGAAGGGGGACTGAAGCTTTCTTT. Protein: CASSPPGRRGTEAFF.

The table lists this clone with a count of one. The chain couples TRBV14 to TRBJ2-3; TRBD2 matches at 8 bases. The trim removed 3 bases at V and 1 base at J, leaving 3 bases unmatched. CDR1 is SGHDN, CDR2 FVKESK, per germline. This CDR3 has 15 residues. Here the CDR3 DNA reads TGTGCCAGCAGCCACCTCGGGGGGGGCACAGATACGCAGTATTTT. Encoded protein: CASSHLGGGTDTQYF.

Worth noting for this clone: Other DNA sequences in this sample translate to the same CDR3. This chain connects TRBV12-3 or TRBV12-4 to TRBJ1-2, with a weak D call TRBD1 (5 bases). The ends were cut back, 5 bases at V and 4 bases at J, with 8 bases in the middle. There are 12 residues in the CDR3. CDR3 loop: CASSQGLYGYTF. CDR3 nucleotides: TGTGCCAGCAGTCAGGGACTCTATGGCTACACCTTC.

This chain links TRBV9 with TRBJ2-1; the D gene is possibly TRBD2 (6 bases). Between the trimmed V and J ends, which lost 0 bases and 3 bases, there was a span of 10 bases. This CDR3 spans 15 amino acids. Germline V lookup: CDR1 SGDLS, CDR2 YYNGEE. The CDR3 DNA is TGTGCCAGCAGCGTAGCGGGGGTAGGCTACAATGAGCAGTTCTTC. The encoded protein is CASSVAGVGYNEQFF.

The rearrangement uses TRBV5-1 and TRBJ1-6; D remains ambiguous. The germline V gene encodes CDR1 SGHRS and CDR2 YFSETQ. There are 15 residues in the CDR3. Trimming removed 4 bases at V and 8 bases at J, with 16 bases between. CDR3 DNA: TGCGCCAGCAGCAGCCGCCCTGGTAGTGATTCACCCCTCCACTTT. Translating it yields CASSSRPGSDSPLHF.

The rearrangement joins TRBV4-3 to TRBJ2-2; TRBD2 agrees at 8 bases. V lost 0 bases to trimming and J lost 3 bases; unmatched junction nucleotides: 3. CDR3 length equals 16 residues. Germline CDR1 is LGHNA and CDR2 is YSLEER. The chain's CDR3 is CASSQEWRGDTGELFF. The CDR3 DNA sequence: TGCGCCAGCAGCCAAGAATGGCGGGGGGACACCGGGGAGCTGTTTTTT.

This clone occurred once. This sequence joins TRBV10-3 and TRBJ1-2; D remains unclear. V was trimmed by 4 bases and J by 5 bases, leaving 11 bases between them. CDR1 and CDR2 (germline): ENHRY, SYGVKD. The CDR3 covers 13 residues. CDR3 sequence (DNA): TGTGCCATCAGTGTGGAGTCGGATTATGGCTACACCTTC. It translates to CAISVESDYGYTF.

The chain recombines TRBV11-3 with TRBJ2-1; TRBD2 matches at 8 bases. V lost 2 bases, J lost 7 bases, and 10 bases stayed unmatched. The germline V gene has CDR1 SGHNT and CDR2 YENEEA. The CDR3 is 16 residues long. The chain's CDR3 is CASSLRRAGGGNEQFF. The CDR3 DNA reads TGTGCCAGCAGCTTAAGGAGGGCCGGGGGGGGTAATGAGCAGTTCTTC.

The chain links TRBV29-1 to TRBJ2-7; 10 positions agree with TRBD1. With V trimmed by 7 bases and J by 2 bases, 8 bases remained unmatched. Germline lookup yields CDR1 SQVTM and CDR2 ANQGSEA. This CDR3 comprises 14 residues. The CDR3 nucleotides are TGCAGCGCTCAACCGGGACAGGGGACCTACGAGCAGTACTTC. It translates to CSAQPGQGTYEQYF.

V gene TRBV7-9 combines with J gene TRBJ2-5; possible D gene TRBD2, 6 bases. V gave up 5 bases and J gave up 3 bases, with 13 bases separating them. Germline V gives CDR1 SEHNR, CDR2 FQNEAQ (reference sequence). The CDR3 covers 14 residues. CDR3 residues: CASSPLSGEETQYF. DNA of the CDR3: TGTGCCAGCAGCCCATTGTCGGGGGAAGAGACCCAGTACTTC.

This clone was counted only a few times. The chain combines TRBV11-2 with TRBJ2-5; 10 positions agree with TRBD2. V was pared by 4 bases and J by 4 bases, with 6 bases of the junction left unmatched. CDR1 and CDR2 from the germline V gene are SGHAT and FQNNGV. The CDR3 totals 15 residues. The CDR3, as DNA: TGTGCCAGCAGCTCCCAGCGGGGGGGCGGAGAGACCCAGTACTTC. This gives the protein CASSSQRGGGETQYF.

For the CDR3, the DNA is TGTGCCAGCAGCTTATCAGGGGCGAATAACTATGGCTACACCTTC. It encodes CASSLSGANNYGYTF. The chain employs TRBV5-4 and TRBJ1-2; possibly TRBD1 for D (6 bases). CDR1 and CDR2 (germline): SGHNT, YYREEE (reference sequence). V dropped 2 bases and J dropped 1 base, with 12 bases sitting between them. The CDR3 has 15 residues.

The table lists this clone with a count of one. This chain uses TRBV30 with TRBJ1-2; no firm D call. The ends were cut back, 5 bases at V and 2 bases at J, with 15 bases in the middle. CDR3 length: 14 residues. Germline V gene data show CDR1 as GTSNPN and CDR2 as SVGIG (reference sequence). In DNA, the CDR3 is TGTGCCTGGGGTCCTAGCGGACCCAACTATGGCTACACCTTC. Translating gives CAWGPSGPNYGYTF.